The source of this T cell receptor (beta chain) is a study of cytomegalovirus exposure and HLA in healthy donors. Whole-study results and caveats: According to the study, roughly 160 TCR beta chains were cytomegalovirus-associated. First-cohort TCR clusters tended to co-occur in the roughly 130 validation repertoires, a later analysis found.

From the 120-subject validation cohort, which was separate from the roughly 700-subject first cohort, the donors were drawn. About this clone: What it binds is unknown.

Libraries were prepared by immunoSEQ multiplex PCR; TCRdb keeps only in-frame clonotypes and omits some of them. The sample comprises 150,000 to 180,000 clones, about 86% of which are singletons, and less than 2.5% rests with the top ten. The CDR3 consists of 14 residues. The V gene lost 2 bases and the J gene lost 2 bases, with 9 bases spanning the gap. The germline gives CDR1 WSHSY, CDR2 SAAADI. This receptor was identified in a human donor in good health. V usage is TRBV10-2 and J usage is TRBJ1-2, with a weak D call TRBD1 (6 bases). Sequences were obtained from PBMCs. DNA for the CDR3: TGCGCCAGCAGTGAGACAGGGTGGAACTATGGCTACACCTTC. It yields the protein CASSETGWNYGYTF.